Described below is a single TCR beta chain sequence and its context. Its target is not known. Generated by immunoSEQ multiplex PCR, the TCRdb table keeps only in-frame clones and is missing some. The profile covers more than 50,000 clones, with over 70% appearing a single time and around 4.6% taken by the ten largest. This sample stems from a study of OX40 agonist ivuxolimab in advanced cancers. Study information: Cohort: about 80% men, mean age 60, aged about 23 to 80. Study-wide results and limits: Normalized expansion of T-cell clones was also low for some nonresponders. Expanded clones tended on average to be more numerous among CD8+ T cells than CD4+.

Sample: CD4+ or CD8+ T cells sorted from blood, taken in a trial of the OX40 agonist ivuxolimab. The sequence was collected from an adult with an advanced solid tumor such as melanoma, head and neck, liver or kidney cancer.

The CDR3 DNA follows: TGTGCCAGCTCCCCCACCCCCGGGAACACTGAAGCTTTCTTT. Protein product: CASSPTPGNTEAFF. The V gene is TRBV18, the J gene TRBJ1-1; D is undetermined. Germline V gene sequence: CDR1 KGHSH, CDR2 LQKENI. The CDR3 is made up of 14 amino acids. V was trimmed by 6 bases and J by 1 base, leaving 12 bases between them.